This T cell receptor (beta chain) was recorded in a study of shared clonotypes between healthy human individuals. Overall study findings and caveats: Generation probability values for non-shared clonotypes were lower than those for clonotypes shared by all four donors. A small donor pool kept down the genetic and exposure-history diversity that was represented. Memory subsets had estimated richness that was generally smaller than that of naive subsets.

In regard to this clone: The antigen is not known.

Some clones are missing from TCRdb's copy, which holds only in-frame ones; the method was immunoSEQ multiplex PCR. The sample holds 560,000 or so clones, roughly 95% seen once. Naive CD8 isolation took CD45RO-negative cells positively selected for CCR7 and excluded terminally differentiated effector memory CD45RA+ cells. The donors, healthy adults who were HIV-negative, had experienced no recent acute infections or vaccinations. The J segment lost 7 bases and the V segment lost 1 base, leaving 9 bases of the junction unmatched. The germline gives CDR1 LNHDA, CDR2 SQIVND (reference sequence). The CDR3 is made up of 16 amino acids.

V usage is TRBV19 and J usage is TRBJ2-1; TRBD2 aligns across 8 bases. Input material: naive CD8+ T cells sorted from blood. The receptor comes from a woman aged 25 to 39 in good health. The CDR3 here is CASSIGGTRWLNEQFF. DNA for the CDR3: TGTGCCAGTAGTATAGGGGGGACTAGATGGTTGAATGAGCAGTTCTTC.